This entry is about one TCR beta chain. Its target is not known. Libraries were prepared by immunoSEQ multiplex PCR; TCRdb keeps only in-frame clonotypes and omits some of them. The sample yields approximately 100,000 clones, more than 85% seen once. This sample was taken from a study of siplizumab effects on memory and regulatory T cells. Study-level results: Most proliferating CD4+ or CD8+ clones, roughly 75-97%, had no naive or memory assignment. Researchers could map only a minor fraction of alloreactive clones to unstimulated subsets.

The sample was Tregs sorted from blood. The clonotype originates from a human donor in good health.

CDR3 loop: CASSYSQGREGTQYF. The DNA for the CDR3 is TGTGCCAGCAGTTACTCCCAGGGGCGTGAGGGGACCCAGTACTTC. This sequence joins TRBV6-5 and TRBJ2-5; D possibly corresponds to TRBD1 (6 bases). The germline V gene encodes CDR1 MNHEY and CDR2 SVGAGI. This CDR3 comprises 15 residues. V lost 0 bases, J lost 7 bases, and 15 bases lay in between.